A selection of T cell receptor beta chains follows, all from one sample in a study of blood T cells in healthy people across ages. In TCRdb, the 5' RACE reads were re-called with MiXCR into one record per CDR3 protein. The table lists around 650,000 distinct CDR3 sequences, roughly two fifths of them singletons. Sequenced input: blood. The receptors were gathered from an elderly man in good health. Both conserved end residues are part of each CDR3. A D gene is named only where the DNA matches it firmly. Some rows mark clone size as missing; the rest say once, few, many or name a class of expanded clone.

abundance: many; d_gene: TRBD1; v_gene: TRBV20-1; j_gene: TRBJ2-7; CDR3nt: TGCAGTGCTCGGACAGGGATCCACGAGCAGTACTTC; CDR3aa: CSARTGIHEQYF
abundance: .; d_gene: .; v_gene: TRBV11-2; j_gene: TRBJ2-2; CDR3nt: TGTGCCAGCAGCAGGGTACAAGGTTTCCGGGAGCTGTTTTTT; CDR3aa: CASSRVQGFRELFF
abundance: few; d_gene: TRBD2; v_gene: TRBV30; j_gene: TRBJ2-4; CDR3nt: TGTGCCTGGAGTGTGGGACTAGGATTGAACATTCAGTACTTC; CDR3aa: CAWSVGLGLNIQYF
abundance: .; d_gene: TRBD2; v_gene: TRBV5-1; j_gene: TRBJ2-5; CDR3nt: TGCGCCAGCAAAATGTCGGGAGGAGGGACCCAGTACTTC; CDR3aa: CASKMSGGGTQYF
abundance: few; d_gene: TRBD1; v_gene: TRBV6-6; j_gene: TRBJ2-7; CDR3nt: TGTGCCAGCAGTTACTCTTGGGACAGTTCCTACGAGCAGTACTTC; CDR3aa: CASSYSWDSSYEQYF
abundance: .; d_gene: TRBD1; v_gene: TRBV7-2; j_gene: TRBJ2-7; CDR3nt: TGTGCCAGCAGCTTAAGACAGGGGTATTACGAGCAGTACTTC; CDR3aa: CASSLRQGYYEQYF
abundance: .; d_gene: .; v_gene: TRBV7-9; j_gene: TRBJ1-1; CDR3nt: TGTGCCAGCAGCCCTGCGGTTCCGAACACTGAAGCTTTCTTT; CDR3aa: CASSPAVPNTEAFF
abundance: .; d_gene: TRBD2; v_gene: TRBV14; j_gene: TRBJ2-1; CDR3nt: TGTGCCAGCAGCCGATTAAGGACTAGCGGGGGGGACAATGAGCAGTTCTTC; CDR3aa: CASSRLRTSGGDNEQFF
abundance: .; d_gene: TRBD2; v_gene: TRBV7-6; j_gene: TRBJ2-7; CDR3nt: TGTGCCAGCAGCTTGGGGAGGGAATACGAGCAGTACTTC; CDR3aa: CASSLGREYEQYF
abundance: few; d_gene: TRBD2; v_gene: TRBV4-1; j_gene: TRBJ2-3; CDR3nt: TGCGCCAGCAGCCAAGCGGGACTAGGGTTCACAGATACGCAGTATTTT; CDR3aa: CASSQAGLGFTDTQYF
abundance: .; d_gene: TRBD1; v_gene: TRBV6-5; j_gene: TRBJ2-3; CDR3nt: TGTGCCAGCAGTCAGGGGACAGGGGCGACAGATACGCAGTATTTT; CDR3aa: CASSQGTGATDTQYF
abundance: .; d_gene: .; v_gene: TRBV5-1; j_gene: TRBJ1-4; CDR3nt: TGCGCCAGCAGCTTACAGACCTCCAATGAAAAACTGTTTTTT; CDR3aa: CASSLQTSNEKLFF
abundance: few; d_gene: .; v_gene: TRBV7-9; j_gene: TRBJ2-5; CDR3nt: TGTGCCAGCAGTTTAGGGGGGGGGAATGAGCAGTACTTC; CDR3aa: CASSLGGGNEQYF
abundance: .; d_gene: .; v_gene: TRBV6-6; j_gene: TRBJ2-7; CDR3nt: TGTGCCAGCAGTAAGAGGGCTAGCTCAAGCTCCTACGAGCAGTACTTC; CDR3aa: CASSKRASSSSYEQYF
abundance: .; d_gene: TRBD2; v_gene: TRBV28; j_gene: TRBJ2-4; CDR3nt: TGTGCCAGCAGTTTAGGGGGGCTAGCGGGAGGTTTTAACATTCAGTACTTC; CDR3aa: CASSLGGLAGGFNIQYF
abundance: .; d_gene: TRBD2; v_gene: TRBV4-3; j_gene: TRBJ2-1; CDR3nt: TGCGCCAGCAGCCAAGAGGGTGGTCGGAGTAGCGGGAGTGTGCAGTTCTTC; CDR3aa: CASSQEGGRSSGSVQFF
abundance: many; d_gene: TRBD2; v_gene: TRBV2; j_gene: TRBJ2-1; CDR3nt: TGTGCCAGCAGTGAACCGGCGGGAGGGCCCCTAAATGAGCAGTTCTTC; CDR3aa: CASSEPAGGPLNEQFF
abundance: .; d_gene: .; v_gene: TRBV7-2; j_gene: TRBJ1-5; CDR3nt: TGTGCCAGCAGCGCGACAGACGCCAATCAGCCCCAGCATTTT; CDR3aa: CASSATDANQPQHF
abundance: few; d_gene: TRBD1; v_gene: TRBV12-3/TRBV12-4; j_gene: TRBJ2-1; CDR3nt: TGTGCCAGCAGTCCAGGACCCAACAGGGGACATGAGCAGTTCTTC; CDR3aa: CASSPGPNRGHEQFF
abundance: .; d_gene: .; v_gene: TRBV3-1; j_gene: TRBJ1-5; CDR3nt: TGTGCCAGCAGCCAAGATTATCCGAATCAGCCCCAGCATTTT; CDR3aa: CASSQDYPNQPQHF
abundance: .; d_gene: .; v_gene: TRBV20-1; j_gene: TRBJ1-5; CDR3nt: TGCAGTGCTAAAGGGGCGAGGAGCAATCAGCCCCAGCATTTT; CDR3aa: CSAKGARSNQPQHF
abundance: .; d_gene: TRBD1; v_gene: TRBV6-2/TRBV6-3; j_gene: TRBJ2-1; CDR3nt: TGTGCCAGCCGAACAGGGGGCTATGAGCAGTTCTTC; CDR3aa: CASRTGGYEQFF
abundance: .; d_gene: TRBD1; v_gene: TRBV20-1; j_gene: TRBJ2-1; CDR3nt: TGCAGTGCTAGAGGGGACAGGGGTCGCGTTGAGCAGTTCTTC; CDR3aa: CSARGDRGRVEQFF
abundance: .; d_gene: .; v_gene: TRBV20-1; j_gene: TRBJ2-6; CDR3nt: TGCAGTGCTAGAGATGTGCGATCGGGACTGACTTTC; CDR3aa: CSARDVRSGLTF
abundance: few; d_gene: .; v_gene: TRBV5-1; j_gene: TRBJ2-5; CDR3nt: TGCGCCAGCAGCTTGGGCGGGGACCCCCAAGAGACCCAGTACTTC; CDR3aa: CASSLGGDPQETQYF
abundance: .; d_gene: .; v_gene: TRBV18; j_gene: TRBJ2-3; CDR3nt: TGTGCCAGCTCACCAGGACGAGGCACAGATACGCAGTATTTT; CDR3aa: CASSPGRGTDTQYF
abundance: .; d_gene: .; v_gene: TRBV3-1; j_gene: TRBJ1-2; CDR3nt: TGTGCCAGCAGCCAAGATCTGGTCCTGCATTGGGGCTACACCTTC; CDR3aa: CASSQDLVLHWGYTF
abundance: .; d_gene: TRBD2; v_gene: TRBV20-1; j_gene: TRBJ2-5; CDR3nt: TGCAGTGCTAGCCGCGGGGGGGCGGGAGAGACCCAGTACTTC; CDR3aa: CSASRGGAGETQYF
abundance: .; d_gene: TRBD1; v_gene: TRBV12-3/TRBV12-4; j_gene: TRBJ2-5; CDR3nt: TGTGCCAGCAGTTTTGTAGGGACAGGGGCCGGTAGAGAGACCCAGTACTTC; CDR3aa: CASSFVGTGAGRETQYF
abundance: many; d_gene: TRBD1; v_gene: TRBV29-1; j_gene: TRBJ2-4; CDR3nt: TGCAGCGTTGGGCCCCCAGGGGGTGGAAACATTCAGTACTTC; CDR3aa: CSVGPPGGGNIQYF
abundance: many; d_gene: .; v_gene: TRBV10-3; j_gene: TRBJ2-7; CDR3nt: TGTGCCATCGGGACCCCGAATGTCCACGAGCAGTACTTC; CDR3aa: CAIGTPNVHEQYF
abundance: .; d_gene: .; v_gene: TRBV20-1; j_gene: TRBJ2-5; CDR3nt: TGCAGTCTTAATCGGGAGACCCAGTACTTC; CDR3aa: CSLNRETQYF
abundance: .; d_gene: .; v_gene: TRBV20-1; j_gene: TRBJ2-6; CDR3nt: TGCAGTGCTAGATCCCTTACCCCTGGGGCCAACGTCCTGACTTTC; CDR3aa: CSARSLTPGANVLTF
abundance: once; d_gene: TRBD1; v_gene: TRBV7-2; j_gene: TRBJ1-4; CDR3nt: TGTGCCAGCAGCGTGACAGGGGTCAATGAAAAACTGTTTTTT; CDR3aa: CASSVTGVNEKLFF
abundance: .; d_gene: TRBD2; v_gene: TRBV6-2/TRBV6-3; j_gene: TRBJ2-1; CDR3nt: TGTGCCAGCAGCCCCGGGACTAGCGGGAGGGGTGAGCAGTTCTTC; CDR3aa: CASSPGTSGRGEQFF
abundance: .; d_gene: .; v_gene: TRBV10-3; j_gene: TRBJ1-2; CDR3nt: TGTGCCATCAGTGAGTCTTTGGGCTCGGAAAGGGGGTCTGACTATGGCTACATCTTC; CDR3aa: CAISESLGSERGSDYGYIF
abundance: .; d_gene: .; v_gene: TRBV10-1; j_gene: TRBJ2-3; CDR3nt: TGCGCCAGCAGTGAGTCTGGACCCCAGAACACAGATACGCAGTATTTT; CDR3aa: CASSESGPQNTDTQYF
abundance: many; d_gene: .; v_gene: TRBV29-1; j_gene: TRBJ2-1; CDR3nt: TGCAGCGCGCGACGGAATGAGCAGTTCTTC; CDR3aa: CSARRNEQFF
abundance: few; d_gene: TRBD2; v_gene: TRBV24-1; j_gene: TRBJ2-1; CDR3nt: TGTGCCACCGGTCCCGCGGGGGGAGGGATCAACAATGAGCAGTTCTTC; CDR3aa: CATGPAGGGINNEQFF
abundance: .; d_gene: TRBD1; v_gene: TRBV6-1; j_gene: TRBJ2-4; CDR3nt: TGTGCCAGCGGGGGGACAGGAATAGCCAAAAACATTCAGTACTTC; CDR3aa: CASGGTGIAKNIQYF
abundance: few; d_gene: TRBD2; v_gene: TRBV2; j_gene: TRBJ2-7; CDR3nt: TGTGCCAGCACAGAGGGACTAGCGGAACCCTACGAGCAGTACTTC; CDR3aa: CASTEGLAEPYEQYF